This is a list of T cell receptor beta chains from one sample in a study of blood T cell repertoires in COVID-19. Only in-frame clones appear in the TCRdb table, and some are missing; sequencing was by immunoSEQ multiplex PCR. The sample yields about 200,000 clones, 85% to 90% seen once. The specimen was peripheral blood. The receptors were gathered from a man aged 50 to 60 with acute or convalescent COVID-19. The CDR3 runs from the conserved cysteine through the conserved F or W. The order of the fields is J gene, V gene, clone size, D gene, CDR3 length, CDR3 DNA, CDR3 protein. D genes are given only for firm matches. Not all rows give a size; the values are once, few, many and, for expanded clones, a class.

TRBJ1-4	TRBV7-9	.	.	14	TGTGCCAGCAGCTTCAGTTATCCGAGGGAAAAACTGTTTTTT	CASSFSYPREKLFF
TRBJ1-4	TRBV7-9	.	.	15	TGTGCCAGCAGCCCCCGGGAGACTCGATATGAAAAACTGTTTTTT	CASSPRETRYEKLFF
TRBJ1-4	TRBV27	.	TRBD1	16	TGTGCCAGCAGTGCACGGGACAGGGGAGTAAGTGAAAAACTGTTTTTT	CASSARDRGVSEKLFF
TRBJ1-2	TRBV5-1	.	TRBD1	13	TGCGCCAGCAGCGCCGGACAGGCACATGGCTACACCTTC	CASSAGQAHGYTF
TRBJ1-2	TRBV16	.	TRBD1	14	TGTGCCAGCAGCCAATCGGGACAGTCCTATGGCTACACCTTC	CASSQSGQSYGYTF
TRBJ1-2	TRBV7-2	.	.	15	TGTGCCAGCAGCTTAGGACAGGCCCTTAACTATGGCTACACCTTC	CASSLGQALNYGYTF
TRBJ2-5	TRBV11-2	.	.	14	TGTGCCAGCAGCCCTGGGAGGCTCCCGGAGACCCAGTACTTC	CASSPGRLPETQYF
TRBJ1-6	TRBV5-1	.	.	15	TGCGCCAGCAGCTGGGGGAGGGAGACGCATTCACCCCTCCACTTT	CASSWGRETHSPLHF
TRBJ1-5	TRBV18	.	.	16	TGTGCCAGCTCACCACCAGGGGATTATAGCAATCAGCCCCAGCATTTT	CASSPPGDYSNQPQHF
TRBJ1-2	TRBV6-5	.	TRBD1	14	TGTGCCAGCAGTCCCTCCGACAGGGCCTATGGCTACACCTTC	CASSPSDRAYGYTF
TRBJ1-2	TRBV19	.	TRBD1	15	TGTGCCAGTAACCCGGGACAGGGCGGTAACTATGGCTACACCTTC	CASNPGQGGNYGYTF
TRBJ1-4	TRBV30	.	TRBD1	16	TGTGCCTGGAGTGCGGGAGGGGGCGCAACTAATGAAAAACTGTTTTTT	CAWSAGGGATNEKLFF
TRBJ1-2	TRBV20-1	once	.	12	TGCAGTGCTAGTACGGAGCCCTATGGCTACACCTTC	CSASTEPYGYTF
TRBJ2-2	TRBV5-1	.	.	16	TGCGCCAGCAGCTTGATTCCGGGGGTGAATACCGGGGAGCTGTTTTTT	CASSLIPGVNTGELFF
TRBJ2-2	TRBV14	.	.	16	TGTGCCAGCAGCCAAGGAACAGGGCTAAACACCGGGGAGCTGTTTTTT	CASSQGTGLNTGELFF
TRBJ1-1	TRBV7-9	.	.	15	TGTGCCAGCAGCCCGGGAGGACCGGACAACACTGAAGCTTTCTTT	CASSPGGPDNTEAFF
TRBJ1-1	TRBV5-1	.	TRBD1	13	TGCGCCAGCTCCCAGGGGGCGAACACTGAAGCTTTCTTT	CASSQGANTEAFF
TRBJ2-7	TRBV27	few	TRBD2	19	TGTGCCAGCAGTTTTCGACTAGCGGGGGGGATCAACAGCTCCTACGAGCAGTACTTC	CASSFRLAGGINSSYEQYF
TRBJ1-2	TRBV19	.	.	17	TGTGCCAGTAGTATAGATCTCGGAGAGGGACTTCCGGGTGGCTACACCTTC	CASSIDLGEGLPGGYTF
TRBJ2-7	TRBV14	many	.	16	TGTGCCAGCAGCCAAGGGGAGATCTTTAACTCCTACGAGCAGTACTTC	CASSQGEIFNSYEQYF
TRBJ1-2	TRBV6-1	.	.	16	TGTGCCAGCAGTGGAGGGGGAACACTCCGCCAGGGTGGCTACACCTTC	CASSGGGTLRQGGYTF
TRBJ1-2	TRBV6-5	.	TRBD1	14	TGTGCCAGCAGTTACCGGGACAGGGAAAATGGCTACACCTTC	CASSYRDRENGYTF
TRBJ1-1	TRBV7-9	.	.	11	TGTGCCAGCAGCCCTCGGGGGGATGCTTTCTTT	CASSPRGDAFF
TRBJ2-1	TRBV11-3	.	.	12	TGTGCCAGCAGCGTTACGGGGAATGAGCAGTTCTTC	CASSVTGNEQFF
TRBJ2-5	TRBV5-1	.	TRBD2	17	TGCGCCAGCAGCTCCGGGACTAGCGGGGGATTGAGAGAGACCCAGTACTTC	CASSSGTSGGLRETQYF
TRBJ1-1	TRBV6-5	.	.	15	TGTGCCAGCAGTAAGAAACAGGTCATGAACACTGAAGCTTTCTTT	CASSKKQVMNTEAFF
TRBJ2-5	TRBV5-4	.	.	17	TGTGCCAGCAGCCCCGCCTTACAGGGTCCTAGCACAGAGACCCAGTACTTC	CASSPALQGPSTETQYF
TRBJ2-2	TRBV7-9	.	.	13	TGTGCCAGCAGCCGGTCGAACACCGGGGAGCTGTTTTTT	CASSRSNTGELFF
TRBJ2-5	TRBV27	.	.	14	TGTGCCAGCAGTTCCCTCCCATCGCGGGAGACCCAGTACTTC	CASSSLPSRETQYF
TRBJ1-2	TRBV25-1	.	TRBD1	15	TGTGCCAGCAGTGAACCGGCGGGACAGGGTTATGGCTACACCTTC	CASSEPAGQGYGYTF
TRBJ2-6	TRBV3-1/TRBV3-2	.	.	18	TGTGCCAGCAGCCAAGATTTGGCGGGTTGGACTGGGGCCAACGTCCTGACTTTC	CASSQDLAGWTGANVLTF
TRBJ1-2	TRBV29-1	.	.	13	TGCAGCGTTAGGACACAGAGGCACTATGGCTACACCTTC	CSVRTQRHYGYTF
TRBJ2-5	TRBV5-5	.	.	15	TGTGCCAGCAGCTTGGCTGGAGGGGTTTCAGAGACCCAGTACTTC	CASSLAGGVSETQYF
TRBJ1-2	TRBV9	.	.	13	TGTGCCAGCAGCGTGAAGGGCGGGCATGGCTACACCTTC	CASSVKGGHGYTF
TRBJ1-2	TRBV15	.	TRBD1	13	TGTGCCACCAGCAGCCCAGGGGGCGATGGCTACACCTTC	CATSSPGGDGYTF
TRBJ2-3	TRBV7-3	.	.	15	TGTGCCAGCAGCCCCTCTCTATCCCGCACAGATACGCAGTATTTT	CASSPSLSRTDTQYF
TRBJ1-2	TRBV19	.	TRBD1	14	TGTGCCAGTAGTATGGGACAGGGGGACTATGGCTACACCTTC	CASSMGQGDYGYTF
TRBJ1-3	TRBV5-1	.	.	12	TGCGCCAGCAGGGGAGAAGGAAACACCATATATTTT	CASRGEGNTIYF
TRBJ1-4	TRBV5-1	.	TRBD1	16	TGCGCCAGCCACCCGGGGGACAGGGGAGGGAAGGAAAAACTGTTTTTT	CASHPGDRGGKEKLFF
TRBJ1-4	TRBV10-2	.	TRBD1	13	TGCGCCAGCTTTGACAGGGAGAGGGAAAAACTGTTTTTT	CASFDREREKLFF
TRBJ2-3	TRBV7-7	.	.	16	TGTGCCAGCAGCCCGCGACTGAATACCTATACGGATACGCAGTATTTT	CASSPRLNTYTDTQYF
TRBJ2-7	TRBV3-1/TRBV3-2	.	TRBD2	17	TGTGCCAGCAGCCAAGCCAGACTAGCGGGGGGGCAATACGAGCAGTACTTC	CASSQARLAGGQYEQYF
TRBJ1-5	TRBV6-6	.	.	14	TGTGCCAGCACCCTGACTCAGGGGAATCAGCCCCAGCATTTT	CASTLTQGNQPQHF
TRBJ2-7	TRBV18	.	TRBD1	13	TGTGCCAGCTCATGGGACAGCCGCTACGAGCAGTACTTC	CASSWDSRYEQYF
TRBJ2-7	TRBV5-1	.	TRBD1	17	TGCGCCAGCAGCTTGGCCCTGGGACAGCCGACTACCTACGAGCAGTACTTC	CASSLALGQPTTYEQYF
TRBJ2-3	TRBV9	.	TRBD1	17	TGTGCCAGCAGCGCCCGCTTAGACAGGGGGCGCACAGATACGCAGTATTTT	CASSARLDRGRTDTQYF
TRBJ1-2	TRBV11-2	.	.	14	TGTGCCAGCAGATCTAATACAGCAATCGGCGGCTACACCTTC	CASRSNTAIGGYTF
TRBJ1-6	TRBV13	few	.	18	TGTGCCAGCAGCTTAGGCCGTCGCCTGAGCTCCTATAATTCACCCCTCCACTTT	CASSLGRRLSSYNSPLHF
TRBJ1-1	TRBV11-2	.	TRBD1	15	TGTGCCAGCAGCTCAAACAGGGGGCTGGACACTGAAGCTTTCTTT	CASSSNRGLDTEAFF
TRBJ1-2	TRBV6-1	.	TRBD1	16	TGTGCCAGCAGTGCGGACAGGGGCCCCGTGGACTATGGCTACACCTTC	CASSADRGPVDYGYTF
TRBJ2-1	TRBV5-1	.	.	15	TGCGCCAGCAGCTTAACGGTTAGCTCCTACAATGAGCAGTTCTTC	CASSLTVSSYNEQFF
TRBJ2-3	TRBV12-3/TRBV12-4	.	.	13	TGTGCCAGCACCGCGGTGGTCCCAGATACGCAGTATTTT	CASTAVVPDTQYF
TRBJ2-2	TRBV2	.	.	17	TGTGCCAGCACCCGACCCTCCACAGGGATTAACACCGGGGAGCTGTTTTTT	CASTRPSTGINTGELFF
TRBJ2-7	TRBV7-2	.	TRBD1	15	TGTGCCAGCAGCCAAGGACAGGTGAAATCCTACGAGCAGTACTTC	CASSQGQVKSYEQYF
TRBJ1-3	TRBV7-9	.	.	13	TGTGCCAGCAGCTTAGACAACAGAAACACCATATATTTT	CASSLDNRNTIYF